This record covers a single TCR beta chain. Its specificity is not known. The sample is drawn from a study of graft-versus-host responses after intestinal transplantation. Study as a whole: Induction with anti-thymocyte globulin, then tacrolimus and steroids for about 3 years, was given to all recipients.

Study observations and caveats: GvH clones occurred in recipient marrow; some first appeared in ileum or blood.

The method was immunoSEQ multiplex PCR; TCRdb's version includes in-frame clones alone and lacks a portion of them. The sample shows tens of thousands of clones, roughly 93% of them seen only once. This sequence originates from a human donor who was the organ donor for an intestinal transplant. The specimen comprised unstimulated CD8+ T cells sorted from spleen or lymph node cells, sampled before transplant.

CDR3: CASAAVGGAYNEQFF. The CDR3 DNA sequence: TGTGCCAGCGCAGCGGTAGGCGGGGCTTACAATGAGCAGTTCTTC. J is TRBJ2-1 and V is TRBV5-4; perhaps TRBD2 as D (6 bases). V lost 7 bases to trimming and J lost 4 bases, with 18 bases between them. The CDR3 consists of 15 residues. Germline CDR1 SGHNT, CDR2 YYREEE (reference sequence).